This note documents a single T cell receptor beta chain sequence. Its target is unknown. Unrecorded immune exposures were likely, despite nominal health at sampling. The J segment lost 8 bases and the V segment lost 6 bases, leaving 6 bases of the junction unmatched. The germline V gene has CDR1 LNHDA and CDR2 SQIVND (reference sequence). The CDR3 totals 13 residues. PCR employed 60 Vbeta and 13 Jbeta primers. Per the authors' pipeline: An analysis performed later counted about 80 million unique TCR beta chains (around 9.9 million of them shared). Clones were sequenced by immunoSEQ multiplex PCR, and TCRdb holds only the in-frame ones, with some missing. Clone size and V and J calls were adopted from that table, with D and trimming inferred from the DNA. The sample includes 200,000 to 250,000 clones, around 73% of them seen just once. This entry is derived from a study of cytomegalovirus exposure and HLA in healthy donors. About the study: Clustering assigned approximately 78% of the approximately 400 genotyped donors to the Caucasian-associated ancestry cluster. Study findings and constraints: Association with HLA alleles at 0.05 false discovery rate was found for about 17,000 TCR beta sequences in a later analysis.

Sequenced sample: PBMCs. The chain is built from TRBV19 and TRBJ1-2, with 10 bases lining up with TRBD1. This receptor was obtained from a male donor in good health and CMV-seronegative. CDR3 nucleotides: TGTGCCAGTAGCGACAGGGGGCTCAAGGGCTACACCTTC. Amino acid sequence: CASSDRGLKGYTF.